This T cell receptor beta chain originates from a study of shared clonotypes between healthy human individuals. The study, taken as a whole, reports: At large depth, rarefaction still showed sorted-subset sequencing to be incomplete.

Trimming shortened V by 5 bases and J by 4 bases, and 8 bases separated the two germline ends. The CDR3 contains 11 residues. CDR1 and CDR2 (germline): DFQATT, SNEGSKA (reference sequence). Assay used: immunoSEQ multiplex PCR; TCRdb lists only in-frame clones, some missing. The repertoire holds around 990,000 clones, with approximately 80% as singletons. For this clone: What it binds is unknown.

This chain joins TRBV20-1 and TRBJ2-5, with a tentative D call TRBD1 (5 bases). This receptor was obtained from a man younger than 35 in good health. Some clones in this sample may be carry-over from other donors' samples. The sample taken for sequencing was memory CD4+ T cells from PBMCs. Specified subset: CD45RA-negative fraction. CDR3 residues: CSAHGAETQYF. The CDR3 DNA reads TGCAGTGCTCATGGGGCAGAGACCCAGTACTTC.